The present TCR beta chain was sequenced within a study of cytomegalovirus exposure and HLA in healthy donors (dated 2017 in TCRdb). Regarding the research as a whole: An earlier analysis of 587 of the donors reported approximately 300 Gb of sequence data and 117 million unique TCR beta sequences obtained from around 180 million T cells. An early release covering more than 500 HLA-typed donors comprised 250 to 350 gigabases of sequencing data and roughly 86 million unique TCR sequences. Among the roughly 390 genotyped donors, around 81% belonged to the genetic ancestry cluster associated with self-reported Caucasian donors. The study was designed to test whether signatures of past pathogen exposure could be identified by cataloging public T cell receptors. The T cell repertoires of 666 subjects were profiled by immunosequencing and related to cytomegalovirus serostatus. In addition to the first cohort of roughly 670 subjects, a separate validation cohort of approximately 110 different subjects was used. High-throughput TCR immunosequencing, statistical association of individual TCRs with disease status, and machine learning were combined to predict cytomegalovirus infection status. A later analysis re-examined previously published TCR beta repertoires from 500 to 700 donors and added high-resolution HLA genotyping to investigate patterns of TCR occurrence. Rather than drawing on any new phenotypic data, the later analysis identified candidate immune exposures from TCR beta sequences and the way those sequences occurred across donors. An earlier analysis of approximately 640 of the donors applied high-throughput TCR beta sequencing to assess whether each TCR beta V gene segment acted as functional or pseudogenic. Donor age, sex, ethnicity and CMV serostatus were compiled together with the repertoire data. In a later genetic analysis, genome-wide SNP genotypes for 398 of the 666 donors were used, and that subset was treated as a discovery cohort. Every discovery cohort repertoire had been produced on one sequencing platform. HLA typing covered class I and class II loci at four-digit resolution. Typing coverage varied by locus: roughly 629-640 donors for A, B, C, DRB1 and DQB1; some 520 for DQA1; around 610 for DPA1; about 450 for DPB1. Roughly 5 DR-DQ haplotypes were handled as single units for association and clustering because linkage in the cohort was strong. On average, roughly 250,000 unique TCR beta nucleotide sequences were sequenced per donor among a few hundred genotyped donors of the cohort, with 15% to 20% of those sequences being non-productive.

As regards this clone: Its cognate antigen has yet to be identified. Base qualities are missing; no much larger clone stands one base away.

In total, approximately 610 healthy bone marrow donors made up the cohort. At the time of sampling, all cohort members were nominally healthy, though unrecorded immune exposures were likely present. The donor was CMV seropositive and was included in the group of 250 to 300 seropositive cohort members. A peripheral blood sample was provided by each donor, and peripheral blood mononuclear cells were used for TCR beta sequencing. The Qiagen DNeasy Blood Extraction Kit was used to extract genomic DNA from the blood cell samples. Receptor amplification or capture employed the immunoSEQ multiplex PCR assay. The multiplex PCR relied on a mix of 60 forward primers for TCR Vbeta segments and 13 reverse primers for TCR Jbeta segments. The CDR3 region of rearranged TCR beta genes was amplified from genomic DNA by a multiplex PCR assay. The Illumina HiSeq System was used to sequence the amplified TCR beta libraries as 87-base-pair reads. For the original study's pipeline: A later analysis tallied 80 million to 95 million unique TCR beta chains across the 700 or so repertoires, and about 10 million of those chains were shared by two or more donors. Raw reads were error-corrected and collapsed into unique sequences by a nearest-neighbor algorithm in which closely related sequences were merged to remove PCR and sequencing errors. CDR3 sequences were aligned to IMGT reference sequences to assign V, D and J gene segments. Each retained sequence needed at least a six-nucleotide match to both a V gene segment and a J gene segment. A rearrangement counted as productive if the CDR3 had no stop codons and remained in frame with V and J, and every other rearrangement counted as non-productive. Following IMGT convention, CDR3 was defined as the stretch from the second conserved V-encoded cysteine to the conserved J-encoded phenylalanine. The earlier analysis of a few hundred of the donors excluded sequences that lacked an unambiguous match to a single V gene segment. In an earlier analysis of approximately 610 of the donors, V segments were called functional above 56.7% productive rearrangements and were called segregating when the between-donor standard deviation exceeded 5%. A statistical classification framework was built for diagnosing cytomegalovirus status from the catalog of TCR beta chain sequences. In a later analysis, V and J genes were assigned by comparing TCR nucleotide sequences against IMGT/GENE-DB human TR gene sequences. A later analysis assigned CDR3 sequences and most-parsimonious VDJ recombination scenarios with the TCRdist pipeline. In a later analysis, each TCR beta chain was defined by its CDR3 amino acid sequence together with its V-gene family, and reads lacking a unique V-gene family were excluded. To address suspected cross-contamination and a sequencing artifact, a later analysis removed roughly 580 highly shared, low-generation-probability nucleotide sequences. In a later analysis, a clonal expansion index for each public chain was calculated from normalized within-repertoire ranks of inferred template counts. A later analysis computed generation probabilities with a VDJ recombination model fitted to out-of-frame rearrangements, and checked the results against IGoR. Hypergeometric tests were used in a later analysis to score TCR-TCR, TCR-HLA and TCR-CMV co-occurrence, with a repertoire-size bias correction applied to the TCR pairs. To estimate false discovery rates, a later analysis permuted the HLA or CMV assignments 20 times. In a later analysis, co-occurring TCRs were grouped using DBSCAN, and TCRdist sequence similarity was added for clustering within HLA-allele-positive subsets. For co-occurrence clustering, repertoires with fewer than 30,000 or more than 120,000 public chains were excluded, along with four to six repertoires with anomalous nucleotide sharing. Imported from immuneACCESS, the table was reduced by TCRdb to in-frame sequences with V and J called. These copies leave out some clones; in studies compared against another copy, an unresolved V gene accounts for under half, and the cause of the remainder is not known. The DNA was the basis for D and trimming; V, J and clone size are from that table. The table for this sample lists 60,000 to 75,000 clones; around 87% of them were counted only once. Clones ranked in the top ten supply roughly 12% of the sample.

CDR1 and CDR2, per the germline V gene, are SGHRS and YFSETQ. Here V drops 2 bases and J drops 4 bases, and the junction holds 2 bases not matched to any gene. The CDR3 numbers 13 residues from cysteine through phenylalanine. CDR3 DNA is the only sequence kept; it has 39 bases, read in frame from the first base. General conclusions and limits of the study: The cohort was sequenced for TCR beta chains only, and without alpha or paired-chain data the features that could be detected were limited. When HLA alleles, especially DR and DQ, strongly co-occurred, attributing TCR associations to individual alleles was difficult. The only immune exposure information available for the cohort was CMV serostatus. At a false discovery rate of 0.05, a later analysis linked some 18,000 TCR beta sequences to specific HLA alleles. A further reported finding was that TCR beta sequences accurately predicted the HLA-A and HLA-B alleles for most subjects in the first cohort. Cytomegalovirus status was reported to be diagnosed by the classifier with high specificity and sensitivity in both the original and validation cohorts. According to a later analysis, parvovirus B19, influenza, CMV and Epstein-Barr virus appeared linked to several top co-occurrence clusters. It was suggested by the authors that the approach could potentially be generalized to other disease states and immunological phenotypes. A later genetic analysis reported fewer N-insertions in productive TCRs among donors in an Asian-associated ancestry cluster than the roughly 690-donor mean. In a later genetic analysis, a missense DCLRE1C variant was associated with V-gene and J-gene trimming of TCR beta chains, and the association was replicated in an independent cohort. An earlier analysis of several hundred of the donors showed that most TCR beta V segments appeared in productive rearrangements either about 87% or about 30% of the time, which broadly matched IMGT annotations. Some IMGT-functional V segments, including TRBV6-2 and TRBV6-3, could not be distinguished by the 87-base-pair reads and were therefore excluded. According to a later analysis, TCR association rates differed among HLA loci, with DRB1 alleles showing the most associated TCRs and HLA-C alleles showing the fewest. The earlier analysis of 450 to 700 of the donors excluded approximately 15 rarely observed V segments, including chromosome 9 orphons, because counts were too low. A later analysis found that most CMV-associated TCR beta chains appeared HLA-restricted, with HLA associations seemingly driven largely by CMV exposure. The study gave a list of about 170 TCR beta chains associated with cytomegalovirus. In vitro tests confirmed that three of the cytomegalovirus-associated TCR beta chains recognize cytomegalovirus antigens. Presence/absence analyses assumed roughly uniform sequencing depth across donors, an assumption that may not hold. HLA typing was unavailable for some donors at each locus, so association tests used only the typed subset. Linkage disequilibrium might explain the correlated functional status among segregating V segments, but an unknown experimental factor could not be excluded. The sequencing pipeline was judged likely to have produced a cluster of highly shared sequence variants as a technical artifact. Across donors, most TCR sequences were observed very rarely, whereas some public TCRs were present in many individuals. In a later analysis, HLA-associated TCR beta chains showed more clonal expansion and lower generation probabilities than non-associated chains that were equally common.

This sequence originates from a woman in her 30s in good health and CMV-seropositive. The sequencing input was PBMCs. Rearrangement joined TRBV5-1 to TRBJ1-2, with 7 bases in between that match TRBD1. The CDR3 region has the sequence CASSFRQGYGYTF. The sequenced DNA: TGCGCCAGCAGCTTCAGACAGGGCTATGGCTACACCTTC.